The 3 T cell receptor beta chains reported below all come from one sample, sequenced in a study of blood T cells in healthy people across ages. A sample-barcoded 5' primer and a J-beta primer mix were used in a second PCR of roughly 7 to 11 cycles. One entry per CDR3 protein results from TCRdb running MiXCR on the 5' RACE reads. The sample gives some 940,000 distinct CDR3 sequences, under 35% of which show up once; 10% to 13% is in the top ten. Separately, the same data were catalogued under a study of T cells of mothers and their children.

The sequenced material came from blood. Source of these receptors: a woman between 40 and 50 years old in good health.

This rearrangement joins TRBV16 to TRBJ2-7; tentatively, D is TRBD1 (5 bases). V lost 0 bases, J lost 12 bases, and 18 bases lay in between. The CDR3 is made up of 14 amino acids. Germline V lookup: CDR1 KGHSY, CDR2 FQNENV. The CDR3 region is CASSQSLGQGRGYF. The CDR3 DNA reads as TGTGCCAGCAGCCAATCGTTGGGGCAGGGCCGAGGGTACTTC.

This clonotype has a count of ten or more. The chain combines TRBV29-1 with TRBJ2-1, with TRBD2 as a possible D gene (5 bases). Trimming pared 7 bases from V and 4 bases from J, leaving 14 bases between. The length of the CDR3 is 13 residues. Germline V lookup: CDR1 SQVTM, CDR2 ANQGSEA. CDR3 sequence reads: CSADQRIYNEQFF. The CDR3 nucleotides read TGCAGCGCCGACCAGCGGATTTACAATGAGCAGTTCTTC.

This clonotype was seen more than once but under ten times. The rearrangement joins TRBV24-1 to TRBJ2-1; TRBD2 might be the D (5 bases). The CDR3 is 15 residues long. Germline V gene data show CDR1 as KGHDR and CDR2 as SFDVKD. Trimming took 5 bases from V and 5 from J, leaving 15 bases between them. The CDR3 sequence is CATSGFEGTDNEQFF. The DNA for the CDR3 is TGTGCCACCAGTGGATTCGAGGGAACGGACAATGAGCAGTTCTTC.